Sequencing of this T cell receptor (beta chain) was carried out in a study of neurological immune-mediated disorders (dated by TCRdb to the late 2010s). Concerning the study at large: Peripheral blood TCR-beta repertoires from HTLV-I-associated myelopathy (HAM/TSP) patients, multiple sclerosis patients and healthy controls were compared by UMI-based sequencing. The cohort included some 70 subjects: about 15 with HAM/TSP, some 34 with multiple sclerosis, and around 20 healthy controls. The 106 TCR-beta libraries covered PBMC samples along with longitudinal samples, technical triplicates, and paired sorted CD4+ and CD8+ T-cell subsets. Paper-wide results and their limitations: No identical CDR3 amino acid sequences were shared among expanded clones across subjects, suggesting private TCR-beta repertoires in all groups. TCR clonal expansion was highest in HAM/TSP patients and lowest in MS patients, with MS patients falling below even healthy controls.

cDNA was synthesized by template-switch 5'RACE using a primer with a 10-nucleotide random unique molecular identifier that tagged each TCR transcript. Every sequencing run covered 15-18 subjects and yielded more than 200 million TCR-beta sequences. The RNeasy kit was used for extraction of total RNA. The KAPA Real-time Library Amplification kit was used to amplify TCR-beta VDJ regions with primers targeting the TCR constant region and the 5'RACE anchor. Sample indexes and Illumina adaptors were added in a first PCR, and a second PCR then increased library yield. After Ampure bead purification, the TCR product of roughly 650 bp was size-selected on a 2% E-gel SizeSelection system. Before pooling, library quality was checked on a Bioanalyzer, concentration was measured with Qubit, and libraries were quantified with the Kapa Library Quantification kit. Paired-end 2 x 150 bp sequencing of the libraries was performed on an Illumina HiSeq 2500. To increase sequence diversity, about 24-32% phiX was spiked into each library pool. In the original analysis: Quality-filtered reads were processed with the UMI-based MiGEC pipeline, which removed over 85% of raw TCR sequences during error correction. VDJ genes were aligned to IMGT germline references, and clonotypes were defined by unique CDR3 amino acid sequence plus V-J genes. VDJtools evaluated clonal expansion, Shannon diversity and CDR3 relatedness (CalcPairwiseDistances, ClusterSamples); CLCbio workbench built phylogenetic trees. Expanded clones were defined as having at least 8 unique UMIs, based on coefficient-of-variation modelling across technical triplicates. The public reads were reprocessed in TCRdb via fastp at Q25 and MiXCR, keeping in-frame beta chains. Records with the same CDR3 protein are collapsed into one entry carrying the most frequent genes and DNA. TCRdb's processing, not the authors' own work, is the source of the V and J calls. The sample includes tens of thousands of distinct CDR3 sequences, with approximately 5% observed a single time. Roughly 2% of the sample lies in the top ten.

The healthy controls were volunteers from blood banks in Maryland, USA. For sorted-subset TCR libraries, under 1.2 million sorted CD4+ or CD8+ T cells were used. Peripheral blood underwent Ficoll-Hypaque density gradient centrifugation to isolate PBMCs, which were then cryopreserved in liquid nitrogen. The study also sequenced paired sorted CD4+ and CD8+ subsets from healthy controls, HAM/TSP patients and MS patients. The CDR3 sequence holds 13 residues, the cysteine and phenylalanine included. Left in the record is the CDR3 DNA by itself, 39 bases read in frame from the first base. The germline ends are 14 bases apart after V is trimmed by 6 bases and J by 8 bases. The germline V gene encodes CDR1 SNHLY and CDR2 FYNNEI. This clonotype was seen many times. There is no known antigen for this receptor. There are no base qualities to consult, and no much larger clone falls within one base.

Sequenced sample: CD4+ T cells from blood. This TCR was sampled from a woman aged 45-65 years in good health. The V and J genes are TRBV2 and TRBJ2-4; tentative D gene TRBD2, with 5 bases matching. The nucleotides read TGTGCCAGCAGCACGGGGTTGTCATACATTCAGTACTTC. Its protein reads: CASSTGLSYIQYF.